The rows below give T cell receptor beta chains drawn from one sample of a study of cytomegalovirus exposure and HLA in healthy donors. The data were produced by immunoSEQ multiplex PCR, yet TCRdb's version contains in-frame clones alone and is incomplete. The repertoire holds roughly 150,000 clones, with roughly 68% as singletons. The sequencing input was PBMCs. The receptors shown here come from a man between 25 and 39 years old in good health and CMV-seropositive. Both conserved end residues are part of each CDR3. Fields, in order: D gene, V gene, J gene, clone size, CDR3 DNA, CDR3 protein. The D gene is left open where the match is weak. Size values are once, few and many counts, or a class for expanded clones, and some rows have none.

>TRBD2|TRBV27|TRBJ2-3|NA
TGTGCCAGCAGCACAATTGGACTAGCGGGAGTTACAGATACGCAGTATTTT
CASSTIGLAGVTDTQYF
>TRBD1|TRBV10-3|TRBJ2-7|NA
TGTGCCATCAGCAGGACAGGGGACTACGAGCAGTACTTC
CAISRTGDYEQYF
>NA|TRBV18|TRBJ1-1|NA
TGTGCCAGCTCACCACCTGCCGGGTTCAAAAGGACTGAAGCTTTCTTT
CASSPPAGFKRTEAFF
>TRBD1|TRBV5-1|TRBJ2-5|NA
TGCGCCAGCAGCTTGGGGACAGGGGGAGGGGAGACCCAGTACTTC
CASSLGTGGGETQYF
>NA|TRBV11-2|TRBJ2-2|NA
TGTGCCAGCAGCTTAGGAAGGCTCGGCACCGGGGAGCTGTTTTTT
CASSLGRLGTGELFF
>NA|TRBV6-5|TRBJ2-5|NA
TGTGCCAGCAGTGAAAACAGGGTCCGGGAGACCCAGTACTTC
CASSENRVRETQYF
>TRBD1|TRBV7-8|TRBJ1-1|NA
TGTGCCAGCAGACAGGGGGCAGGGATGGGCACTGAAGCTTTCTTT
CASRQGAGMGTEAFF
>TRBD2|TRBV2|TRBJ2-5|once
TGTGCCAGCAGTGACCTAGCGGAAGAGACCCAGTACTTC
CASSDLAEETQYF
>TRBD1|TRBV6-1|TRBJ1-1|NA
TGTGCCAGCACCGGGACAGGGACTAACACTGAAGCTTTCTTT
CASTGTGTNTEAFF
>NA|TRBV4-1|TRBJ2-7|once
TGCGCCAGCAGCCATCGCCTTGGGGGCAATGCCTACGAGCAGTACTTC
CASSHRLGGNAYEQYF
>NA|TRBV27|TRBJ2-7|NA
TGTGCCAGCTCCCTGGGGCACGAGCAGTACTTC
CASSLGHEQYF
>TRBD1|TRBV7-9|TRBJ1-1|NA
TGTGCCAGCAGCTTAGGACAGGGCCACACTGAAGCTTTCTTT
CASSLGQGHTEAFF
>TRBD2|TRBV7-3|TRBJ2-1|NA
TGTGCCAGCAGCTTATTAGCGGGACCCCCCTACAATGAGCAGTTCTTC
CASSLLAGPPYNEQFF
>TRBD2|TRBV6-5|TRBJ2-1|NA
TGTGCCAGCAGCCCTAGGCCTAGCGGGAGTCCGGAGCAGTTCTTC
CASSPRPSGSPEQFF
>NA|TRBV5-4|TRBJ1-1|few
TGTGCCAGCAGCGTAGACAGGAACACTGAAGCTTTCTTT
CASSVDRNTEAFF
>NA|TRBV4-2|TRBJ2-2|NA
TGTGCCAGCAGCCAAGAGGGCAGCCTCACCGGGGAGCTGTTTTTT
CASSQEGSLTGELFF
>TRBD1|TRBV14|TRBJ1-1|NA
TGTGCCAGCAGCCTAAACCCGGGACAGGGAAACACTGAAGCTTTCTTT
CASSLNPGQGNTEAFF
>TRBD1|TRBV27|TRBJ2-1|NA
TGTGCCAGCAGTTTAGGACAGGGGGCGGCCTCTTTCCATGAGCAGTTCTTC
CASSLGQGAASFHEQFF
>TRBD2|TRBV6-4|TRBJ2-1|NA
TGTGCCAGCAAACCCGGGGGGTACGGGTACAATGAGCAGTTCTTC
CASKPGGYGYNEQFF
>NA|TRBV4-1|TRBJ2-2|NA
TGCGCCAGCAGCCAAGTCAGGGGACACCTGAACACCGGGGAGCTGTTTTTT
CASSQVRGHLNTGELFF
>TRBD2|TRBV10-1|TRBJ2-3|NA
TGCGCCAGCAGTGAGTCTAGCGGGAGTCCAGATACGCAGTATTTT
CASSESSGSPDTQYF
>TRBD1|TRBV5-1|TRBJ1-2|NA
TGCGCCAGCAGCGGAGGGGGCTATGGGGATGGCTACACCTTC
CASSGGGYGDGYTF
>NA|TRBV6-5|TRBJ1-5|few
TGTGCCAGCAGTTCTCTCAGGGGTCAGCCCCAGCATTTT
CASSSLRGQPQHF
>TRBD2|TRBV29-1|TRBJ2-5|NA
TGCAGCGTAAGACTAGCGGGAGGGCCTACGGGAGAGACCCAGTACTTC
CSVRLAGGPTGETQYF
>TRBD2|TRBV10-1|TRBJ2-2|few
TGCGCCAGCAGTGGACTAGCGGGAGTTGGGTTAAGAGGTACCGGGGAGCTGTTTTTT
CASSGLAGVGLRGTGELFF
>NA|TRBV10-3|TRBJ2-7|NA
TGTGCCATCAGGTCGGCCGGAGGGCCAGTCTACGAGCAGTACTTC
CAIRSAGGPVYEQYF
>NA|TRBV5-1|TRBJ2-3|NA
TGCGCCAGCAGCTTGGGGGGGCCCATGAGAAGCACAGATACGCAGTATTTT
CASSLGGPMRSTDTQYF
>NA|TRBV19|TRBJ1-2|NA
TGTGCCAGTAAGGAACGGCAGGGAACCTTCTATGGCTACACCTTC
CASKERQGTFYGYTF
>NA|TRBV6-5|TRBJ2-7|NA
TGTGCCAGCAGTTACTCGGGGGGGCGCCTACACGAGCAGTACTTC
CASSYSGGRLHEQYF
>TRBD1|TRBV30|TRBJ1-5|NA
TGTGCCTGGAGCAACTCCGGGACAGGGTATCAGCCCCAGCATTTT
CAWSNSGTGYQPQHF
>NA|TRBV19|TRBJ2-1|few
TGTGCCAGTAGTATTGGGACTCCCTACAATGAGCAGTTCTTC
CASSIGTPYNEQFF
>TRBD2|TRBV7-3|TRBJ2-3|few
TGTGCCAGCAGCTCAGGGGCGGGAGGGTCAGATACGCAGTATTTT
CASSSGAGGSDTQYF
>TRBD2|TRBV6-5|TRBJ2-3|once
TGTGCCAGCAGTCGACTAGCGGATAGCACAGATACGCAGTATTTT
CASSRLADSTDTQYF
>TRBD2|TRBV7-8|TRBJ2-3|NA
TGTGCCAGCAGCTTAGGCGATAGCGGGACCCGCACAGATACGCAGTATTTT
CASSLGDSGTRTDTQYF
>TRBD2|TRBV28|TRBJ2-7|NA
TGTGCCAGCAGGTTAGCGGGGACCTCCTACGAGCAGTACTTC
CASRLAGTSYEQYF
>NA|TRBV6-4|TRBJ2-1|NA
TGTGCCAGCAGTGACGATGACACATACAATGAGCAGTTCTTC
CASSDDDTYNEQFF
>NA|TRBV13|TRBJ1-4|few
TGTGCCAGCAGCTCAGGGGTCTCAAGGACTCGAGAAGAACTGTTTTTT
CASSSGVSRTREELFF
>TRBD1|TRBV6-6|TRBJ2-7|NA
TGTGCCAGCAGCAAAGGACAGGGGTACTCCTACGAGCAGTACTTC
CASSKGQGYSYEQYF
>TRBD2|TRBV5-6|TRBJ2-7|few
TGTGCCAGCAGCTTAGAGCGGGGCGGGAACTCCTACGAGCAGTACTTC
CASSLERGGNSYEQYF
>TRBD2|TRBV7-2|TRBJ2-3|NA
TGTGCCAGCAGCGCCCCGACTAGCGGGGGCACAGATACGCAGTATTTT
CASSAPTSGGTDTQYF
>NA|TRBV18|TRBJ1-1|few
TGTGCCAGCTCACCACCGGTGCGAGGAATCAACACTGAAGCTTTCTTT
CASSPPVRGINTEAFF
>TRBD2|TRBV7-8|TRBJ2-7|NA
TGTGCCAGCAGCTTTCCTCCGGGACTAGCGGGATCCTTGGAGCAGTACTTC
CASSFPPGLAGSLEQYF
>NA|TRBV6-1|TRBJ1-2|NA
TGTGCCAGCAGTGAAGTTGGCAGTAACTATGGCTACACCTTC
CASSEVGSNYGYTF
>TRBD2|TRBV27|TRBJ2-7|NA
TGTGCCAGCAGTTTAAGGACTCTAGCGGGAGCAGTCGAGCAGTACTTC
CASSLRTLAGAVEQYF
>TRBD2|TRBV30|TRBJ2-1|NA
TGTGCCTGGAGTGAGAGCGGGAGGTACCAGTTCTTC
CAWSESGRYQFF
>NA|TRBV12-5|TRBJ1-1|NA
TGTGCTAGTGGTTACTCAGGCAGGGTCCCGAGCACTGAAGCTTTCTTT
CASGYSGRVPSTEAFF